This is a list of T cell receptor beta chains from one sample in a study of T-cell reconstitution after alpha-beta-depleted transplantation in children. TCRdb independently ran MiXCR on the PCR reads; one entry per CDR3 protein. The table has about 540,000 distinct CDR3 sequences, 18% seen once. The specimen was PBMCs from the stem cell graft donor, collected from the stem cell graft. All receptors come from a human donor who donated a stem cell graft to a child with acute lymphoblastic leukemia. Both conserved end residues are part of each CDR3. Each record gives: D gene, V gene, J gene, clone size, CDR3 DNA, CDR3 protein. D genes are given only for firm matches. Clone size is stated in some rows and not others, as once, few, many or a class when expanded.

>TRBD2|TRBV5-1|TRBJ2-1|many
TGCGCCAGCAGCTTGAATACGGGGGGCTACAATGAGCAGTTCTTC
CASSLNTGGYNEQFF
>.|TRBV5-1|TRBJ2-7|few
TGCGCCAGCGGGGTACAGGACAATTCCTACGAGCAGTACTTC
CASGVQDNSYEQYF
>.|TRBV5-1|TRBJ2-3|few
TGCGCCAGCAGCTTGGAAGGGCGCGAGTATACAGATACGCAGTATTTT
CASSLEGREYTDTQYF
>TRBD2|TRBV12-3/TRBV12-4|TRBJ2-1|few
TGTGCCAGCAGTCCAACGGGGACTAGCGCCCTTAATGAGCAGTTCTTC
CASSPTGTSALNEQFF
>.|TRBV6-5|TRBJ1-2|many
TGTGCCAGCAGTCCAGGGTATGGCTACACCTTC
CASSPGYGYTF
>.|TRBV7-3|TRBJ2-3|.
TGTGCCAGCAGCCCTAGCCCAGATACGCAGTATTTT
CASSPSPDTQYF
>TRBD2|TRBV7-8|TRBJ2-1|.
TGTGCCAGCAGCGGAGGGACTAGCGGACTCTACAATGAGCAGTTCTTC
CASSGGTSGLYNEQFF
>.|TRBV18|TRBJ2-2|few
TGTGCCAGCTCACCAGCTGCAGGGGTTACCGGGGAGCTGTTTTTT
CASSPAAGVTGELFF
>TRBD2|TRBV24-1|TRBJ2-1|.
TGTGCCACCAGTGAAGTGACTAGCGGGGGGGCCTACAATGAGCAGTTCTTC
CATSEVTSGGAYNEQFF
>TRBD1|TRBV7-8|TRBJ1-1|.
TGTGCCAGCAGCTCAACTCGGGACAGTCGAGAAGCTTTCTTT
CASSSTRDSREAFF
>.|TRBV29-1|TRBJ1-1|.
TGCAGCGTTGTTCTCACTGAAGCTTTCTTT
CSVVLTEAFF
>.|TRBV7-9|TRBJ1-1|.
TGTGCCAGCAGCTTAGTGGAGGGACCTGAAGCTTTCTTT
CASSLVEGPEAFF
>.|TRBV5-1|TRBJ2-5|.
TGCGCCAGCTGGGGGATGGGACAAGAGACCCAGTACTTC
CASWGMGQETQYF
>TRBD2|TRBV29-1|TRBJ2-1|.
TGCAGCGATGGACTAGACGGACGGGAGCAGTTCTTC
CSDGLDGREQFF
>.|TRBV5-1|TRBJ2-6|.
TGCGCCAGCAGCTTCACAGGGTCCTCTGGGGCCAACGTCCTGACTTTC
CASSFTGSSGANVLTF
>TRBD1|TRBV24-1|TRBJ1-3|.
TGTGCCACCCCCGACCATCGAATACAGGGGACATACTCTGGAAACACCATATATTTT
CATPDHRIQGTYSGNTIYF